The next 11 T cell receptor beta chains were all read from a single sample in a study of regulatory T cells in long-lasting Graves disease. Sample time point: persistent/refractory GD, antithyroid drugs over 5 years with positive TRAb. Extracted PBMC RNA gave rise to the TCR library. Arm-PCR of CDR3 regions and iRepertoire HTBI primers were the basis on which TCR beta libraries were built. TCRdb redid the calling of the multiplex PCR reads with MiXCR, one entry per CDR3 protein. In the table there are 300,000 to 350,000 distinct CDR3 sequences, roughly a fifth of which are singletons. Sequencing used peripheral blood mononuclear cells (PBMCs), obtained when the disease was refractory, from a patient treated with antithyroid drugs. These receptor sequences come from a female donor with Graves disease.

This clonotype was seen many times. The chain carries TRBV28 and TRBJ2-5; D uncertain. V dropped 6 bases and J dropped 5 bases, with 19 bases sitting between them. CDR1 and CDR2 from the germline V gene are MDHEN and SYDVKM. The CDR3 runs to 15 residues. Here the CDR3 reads CASRPQPTLRETQYF. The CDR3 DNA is TGTGCCAGCAGACCCCAGCCGACCCTCCGGGAGACCCAGTACTTC.

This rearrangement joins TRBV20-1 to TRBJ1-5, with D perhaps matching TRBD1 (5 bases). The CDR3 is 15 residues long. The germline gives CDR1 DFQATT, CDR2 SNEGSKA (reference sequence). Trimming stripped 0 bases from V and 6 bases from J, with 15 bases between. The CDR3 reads CSARDFPGGGQPQHF. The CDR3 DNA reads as TGCAGTGCTAGAGATTTCCCAGGCGGGGGTCAGCCCCAGCATTTT.

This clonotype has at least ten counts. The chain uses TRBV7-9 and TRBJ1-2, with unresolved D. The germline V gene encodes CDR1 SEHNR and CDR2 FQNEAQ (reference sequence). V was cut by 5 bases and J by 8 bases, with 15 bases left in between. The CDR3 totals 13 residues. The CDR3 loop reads CASSPSGVQGYTF. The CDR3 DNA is TGTGCCAGCAGCCCCAGCGGGGTTCAGGGCTACACCTTC.

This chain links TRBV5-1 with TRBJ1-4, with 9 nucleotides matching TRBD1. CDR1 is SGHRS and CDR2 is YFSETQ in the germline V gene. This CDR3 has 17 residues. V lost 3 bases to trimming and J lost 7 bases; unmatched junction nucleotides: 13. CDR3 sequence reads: CASSSVGTGLKGEKLFF. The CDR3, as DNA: TGCGCCAGCAGCTCAGTGGGGACAGGGTTAAAAGGTGAAAAACTGTTTTTT.

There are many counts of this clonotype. CDR3 residues: CASSWASGGAHGELFF. CDR3 in DNA: TGTGCCAGCAGTTGGGCTAGCGGGGGGGCCCACGGGGAGCTGTTTTTT. J is TRBJ2-2 and V is TRBV12-3 or TRBV12-4, with 12 bases aligning to TRBD2. V shed 4 bases and J 7 bases; nucleotides not matched to a gene: 7. This CDR3 spans 16 amino acids.

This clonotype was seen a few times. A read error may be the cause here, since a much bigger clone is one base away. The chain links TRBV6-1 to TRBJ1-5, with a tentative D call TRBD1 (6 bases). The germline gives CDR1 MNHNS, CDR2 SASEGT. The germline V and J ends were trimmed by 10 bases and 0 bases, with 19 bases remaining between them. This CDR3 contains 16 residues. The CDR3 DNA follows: TGTGCCACAACCGCCGGGACAAGCTGTAGCAATCAGCCCCAGCATTTT. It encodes CATTAGTSCSNQPQHF.

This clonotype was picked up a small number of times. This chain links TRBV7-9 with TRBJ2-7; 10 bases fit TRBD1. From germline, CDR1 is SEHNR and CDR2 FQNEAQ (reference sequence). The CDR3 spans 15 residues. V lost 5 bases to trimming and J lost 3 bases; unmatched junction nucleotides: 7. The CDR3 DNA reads TGTGCCAGCAGCCGCCTGACAGGGGGCCACTACGAGCAGTACTTC. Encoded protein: CASSRLTGGHYEQYF.

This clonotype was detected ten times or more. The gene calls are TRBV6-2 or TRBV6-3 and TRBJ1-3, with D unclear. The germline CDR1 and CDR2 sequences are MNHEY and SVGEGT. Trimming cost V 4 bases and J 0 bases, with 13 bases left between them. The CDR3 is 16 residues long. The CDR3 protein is CASSLQTLFSGNTIYF. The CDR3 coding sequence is TGTGCCAGCAGTTTACAGACACTCTTCTCTGGAAACACCATATATTTT.

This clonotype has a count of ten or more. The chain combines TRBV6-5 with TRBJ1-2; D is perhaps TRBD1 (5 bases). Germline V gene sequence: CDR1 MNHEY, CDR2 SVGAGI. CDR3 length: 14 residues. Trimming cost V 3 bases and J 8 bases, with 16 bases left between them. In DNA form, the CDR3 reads TGTGCCAGCAGTTATTGGGAGGACATAAGCGGCTACACCTTC. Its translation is CASSYWEDISGYTF.

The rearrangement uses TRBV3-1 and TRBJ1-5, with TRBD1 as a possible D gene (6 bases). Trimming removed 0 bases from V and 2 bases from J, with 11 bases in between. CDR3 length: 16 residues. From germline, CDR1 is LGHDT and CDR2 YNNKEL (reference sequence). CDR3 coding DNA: TGTGCCAGCAGCCAAGACCCGGGGGCCGGCAATCAGCCCCAGCATTTT. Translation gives CASSQDPGAGNQPQHF.

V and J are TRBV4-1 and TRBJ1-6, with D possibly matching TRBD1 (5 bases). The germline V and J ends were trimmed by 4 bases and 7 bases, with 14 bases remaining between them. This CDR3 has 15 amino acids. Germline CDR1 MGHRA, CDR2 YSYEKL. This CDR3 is CASSRGLWGNSPLHF. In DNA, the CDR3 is TGCGCCAGCAGCCGAGGACTGTGGGGGAATTCACCCCTCCACTTT.